A single sample gave rise to the 32 T cell receptor beta chains below, sequenced in a study of OX40 agonist ivuxolimab in advanced cancers. Data came from immunoSEQ multiplex PCR; TCRdb stores just in-frame clones and leaves some out. The data show 55,000 to 85,000 clones, 85% to 90% seen once. Sample: CD4+ or CD8+ T cells sorted from blood, taken in a trial of the OX40 agonist ivuxolimab. These receptors were taken from an adult with an advanced solid tumor such as melanoma, head and neck, liver or kidney cancer.

This sequence joins TRBV7-8 and TRBJ2-3; TRBD2 matches 13 bases. CDR3 length equals 15 residues. CDR1 SGHVS and CDR2 FQNEAQ come from the germline V gene. Trimming removed 5 bases from V and 3 bases from J; junction bases left unmatched: 2. Written as DNA, the CDR3 is TGTGCCAGCAGCAAACTAGCGGGGGGGACAGATACGCAGTATTTT. Its translation is CASSKLAGGTDTQYF.

The CDR3: CAISRDVTGELFF. The DNA of the CDR3 is TGTGCCATCAGCCGGGACGTGACCGGGGAGCTGTTTTTT. This chain connects TRBV10-3 to TRBJ2-2, with D perhaps assigned TRBD1 or TRBD2 (5 bases each). The germline CDR1 and CDR2 sequences are ENHRY and SYGVKD. V gave up 6 bases and J gave up 5 bases, with 10 bases separating them. The CDR3 is made up of 13 amino acids.

The rearrangement links TRBV19 to TRBJ1-3, with D possibly being TRBD1 (6 bases). This CDR3 spans 15 amino acids. Trimming removed 3 bases at V and 0 bases at J, with 9 bases between. Per the germline V gene, CDR1 is LNHDA and CDR2 is SQIVND (reference sequence). Here the CDR3 reads CASSMGGRSGNTIYF. Here the CDR3 DNA reads TGTGCCAGTAGTATGGGGGGGCGCTCTGGAAACACCATATATTTT.

The chain carries TRBV7-2 and TRBJ2-5; 16 nucleotides agree with TRBD2. V trimming: 5 bases; J trimming: 5 bases; junction bases outside the gene matches: 11. Looked up from germline, CDR1 is SGHTA and CDR2 is FQGNSA. This CDR3 is built from 18 residues. CDR3 bases: TGTGCCAGCAGCCCCGGGACTAGCGGGGGGGTCAGGTTGGAGACCCAGTACTTC. This gives the protein CASSPGTSGGVRLETQYF. Full variable domain (missing parts from reference TRBV7-2 and TRBJ2-5): GAGVSQSPSNKVTEKGKDVELRCDPISGHTALYWYRQSLGQGLEFLIYFQGNSAPDKSGLPSDRFSAERTGGSVSTLTIQRTQQEDSAVYLCASSPGTSGGVRLETQYFGPGTRLLVL.

The chain links TRBV5-4 to TRBJ2-1, with D maybe TRBD1 (8 bases). Germline CDR1 reads SGHNT; CDR2 reads YYREEE (reference sequence). V shed 0 bases and J shed 4 bases, with 14 bases lying between them. This CDR3 has 16 amino acids. This CDR3 reads CASSLGTGRGYNEQFF. The DNA of the CDR3 is TGTGCCAGCAGCTTGGGGACAGGGAGGGGGTACAATGAGCAGTTCTTC.

V usage is TRBV15 and J usage is TRBJ1-6; D might be TRBD1 (6 bases). V was trimmed by 0 bases and J by 9 bases, leaving 15 bases between them. This CDR3 has 16 residues. Germline CDR1 and CDR2: LNHNV and YYDKDF (reference sequence). The CDR3 sequence: CATSRDRQGNFSPLHF. The CDR3 nucleotides read TGTGCCACCAGCAGAGATAGGCAGGGGAATTTTTCACCCCTCCACTTT.

The gene calls are TRBV9 and TRBJ2-2; TRBD2 agrees at 8 bases. Looked up from germline, CDR1 is SGDLS and CDR2 is YYNGEE. The CDR3 covers 16 residues. V lost 0 bases and J lost 7; bases outside the gene matches: 8. The CDR3 is CASSVVAGRYDGELFF. The CDR3 DNA reads as TGTGCCAGCAGCGTAGTAGCGGGGAGGTATGACGGGGAGCTGTTTTTT.

This chain uses TRBV6-5 with TRBJ1-3; D is unresolved. The V end lost 10 bases, the J end lost 1 base, and 5 bases lay between the germline ends. Looked up from germline, CDR1 is MNHEY and CDR2 is SVGAGI. CDR3 length: 11 amino acids. CDR3 in amino acids: CATTSGNTIYF. CDR3 DNA: TGTGCCACTACTTCTGGAAACACCATATATTTT.

This clone was observed once. This chain links TRBV6-5 with TRBJ2-6; no clear D gene. The CDR3 spans 13 residues. Between the trimmed V and J ends, which lost 6 bases and 0 bases, there was a span of 3 bases. Germline CDR1 MNHEY, CDR2 SVGAGI. CDR3 bases: TGTGCCAGCAGCCGCTCTGGGGCCAACGTCCTGACTTTC. Protein sequence: CASSRSGANVLTF.

The genes are TRBV7-6 and TRBJ1-2; D is unresolved. Germline CDR1 reads SGHVS; CDR2 reads FNYEAQ. The CDR3 totals 13 residues. Trimming removed 1 base at V and 6 bases at J, with 9 bases between. CDR3 protein: CASSLDGQDGYTF. The CDR3 nucleotides read TGTGCCAGCAGCTTAGATGGGCAGGATGGCTACACCTTC.

This clone occurred once. This chain links TRBV7-8 with TRBJ2-1, with 7 bases identical to TRBD2. CDR1 is SGHVS and CDR2 is FQNEAQ in the germline V gene. The CDR3 is 15 amino acids. V was pared by 5 bases and J by 2 bases, with 6 bases of the junction left unmatched. The CDR3: CASSPWRGTYNEQFF. CDR3 coding DNA: TGTGCCAGCAGCCCCTGGCGGGGGACCTACAATGAGCAGTTCTTC. Complete variable domain (other parts from reference TRBV7-8 and TRBJ2-1): GAGVSQSPRYKVAKRGQDVALRCDPISGHVSLFWYQQALGQGPEFLTYFQNEAQLDKSGLPSDRFFAERPEGSVSTLKIQRTQQEDSAVYLCASSPWRGTYNEQFFGPGTRLTVL.

This clone has only a few counts. The chain combines TRBV6-5 with TRBJ1-2, with D perhaps TRBD1 (5 bases). CDR3 length equals 15 residues. Germline lookup yields CDR1 MNHEY and CDR2 SVGAGI. The ends were cut back, 0 bases at V and 8 bases at J, with 16 bases in the middle. The CDR3 nucleotides read TGTGCCAGCAGTTACTCGGCAGGGTCCCTCGGAGGCTACACCTTC. Translating it yields CASSYSAGSLGGYTF.

This chain connects TRBV9 to TRBJ2-3; D call uncertain. This CDR3 contains 17 residues. The germline V gene encodes CDR1 SGDLS and CDR2 YYNGEE. V was pared by 0 bases and J by 6 bases, with 20 bases between. For the CDR3, the DNA is TGTGCCAGCAGCGTAGCCGCCGGCAGGTCGGTACAGGATACGCAGTATTTT. It encodes CASSVAAGRSVQDTQYF.

The gene calls are TRBV6-1 and TRBJ2-2; tentative D call: TRBD2 (5 bases). V lost 5 bases to trimming and J lost 0 bases, with 7 bases between them. The CDR3 extends over 14 amino acids. Germline V gives CDR1 MNHNS, CDR2 SASEGT. CDR3 protein: CASSKLANTGELFF. In DNA, the CDR3 is TGTGCCAGCAGTAAACTAGCGAACACCGGGGAGCTGTTTTTT.

This clone was counted only a few times. V gene TRBV5-4 combines with J gene TRBJ2-3, with 8 bases lining up with TRBD2. Per germline, CDR1 SGHNT and CDR2 YYREEE (reference sequence). The CDR3 extends over 15 amino acids. The V and J ends lost 0 bases and 4 bases, in that order; junction bases with no gene match: 4. CDR3 protein: CASSLGRGVADTQYF. Written as DNA, the CDR3 is TGTGCCAGCAGCTTGGGGCGGGGGGTGGCAGATACGCAGTATTTT.

This chain uses TRBV6-5 with TRBJ2-1; TRBD1 matches 11 bases. V shed 5 bases, J shed 5 bases, and the junction held 5 bases outside the gene matches. The germline V gene has CDR1 MNHEY and CDR2 SVGAGI. CDR3 size: 15 residues. The CDR3 sequence is CASSRPGQGDNEQFF. The DNA of the CDR3 is TGTGCCAGCAGTAGGCCGGGACAGGGGGACAATGAGCAGTTCTTC.

The chain uses TRBV5-4 and TRBJ1-4; D may be TRBD1 (5 bases). V was cut by 0 bases and J by 4 bases, with 7 bases left in between. The CDR3 is 14 residues long. Germline V gene data show CDR1 as SGHNT and CDR2 as YYREEE (reference sequence). The CDR3 here is CASSLGQYNEKLFF. The DNA for the CDR3 is TGTGCCAGCAGCTTGGGACAGTATAATGAAAAACTGTTTTTT.

DNA for the CDR3: TGTGCCAGTAGTCCCGAGGGCAGGGGTTATGGCTACACCTTC. This translates into CASSPEGRGYGYTF. V gene TRBV19 combines with J gene TRBJ1-2; weak D call: TRBD1 (6 bases). Trimming took 5 bases from V and 5 from J, leaving 15 bases between them. CDR1 LNHDA and CDR2 SQIVND come from the germline V gene (reference sequence). The length of the CDR3 is 14 residues.

The chain carries TRBV2 and TRBJ1-2; 8 nucleotides line up with TRBD1. CDR3 length equals 19 residues. CDR1 is SNHLY and CDR2 is FYNNEI in the germline V gene. Germline trimming cut 2 bases from V and 4 bases from J; bases unmatched to any gene: 18. The chain's CDR3 is CASSEIPHSAGGEVYGYTF. CDR3 in DNA: TGTGCCAGCAGTGAAATCCCACACTCGGCAGGGGGCGAGGTCTATGGCTACACCTTC.

V gene TRBV4-2 combines with J gene TRBJ2-7, with a tentative D call TRBD2 (6 bases). CDR1 LGHNA and CDR2 YNFKEQ come from the germline V gene. The V end lost 4 bases, the J end lost 6 bases, and 10 bases lay between the germline ends. The CDR3 is 12 amino acids. The CDR3 sequence is CASSPKGGEQYF. CDR3 DNA: TGTGCCAGCAGCCCCAAGGGAGGCGAGCAGTACTTC.

This clone came up once. The chain is built from TRBV6-6 and TRBJ1-2, with unresolved D. Germline lookup yields CDR1 MNHNY and CDR2 SVGAGI (reference sequence). The CDR3 length is 12 residues. The ends were cut back, 5 bases at V and 3 bases at J, with 7 bases in the middle. This CDR3 is CASSRTDYGYTF. The CDR3 DNA reads TGTGCCAGCAGTCGGACTGACTATGGCTACACCTTC.

V gene TRBV5-1 combines with J gene TRBJ1-1, with 7 nucleotides matching TRBD1. Germline assignment: CDR1 SGHRS and CDR2 YFSETQ. The CDR3 consists of 13 residues. With V trimmed by 2 bases and J by 3 bases, 1 base remained unmatched. In DNA, the CDR3 is TGCGCCAGCAGCTTTACAGGGGACACTGAAGCTTTCTTT. Amino acids: CASSFTGDTEAFF. Together with reference TRBV5-1 and TRBJ1-1, the CDR3 gives the full variable domain: KAGVTQTPRYLIKTRGQQVTLSCSPISGHRSVSWYQQTPGQGLQFLFEYFSETQRNKGNFPGRFSGRQFSNSRSEMNVSTLELGDSALYLCASSFTGDTEAFFGQGTRLTVV.

This sequence joins TRBV18 and TRBJ1-4, with 9 bases fitting TRBD1. The CDR3 length is 15 residues. Per the germline V gene, CDR1 is KGHSH and CDR2 is LQKENI. After removal of 4 bases from V and 8 bases from J, the junction contained 8 bases not matched to a gene. In DNA form, the CDR3 reads TGTGCCAGCTCACTTACAGGGGGCTTGGCAGAAAAACTGTTTTTT. This gives the protein CASSLTGGLAEKLFF.

In this sample, this clone turned up a few times. The genes are TRBV5-1 and TRBJ1-4; D uncertain. Between the trimmed V and J ends, which lost 0 bases and 4 bases, there was a span of 10 bases. The CDR3 sequence is 15 residues long. Germline V gene sequence: CDR1 SGHRS, CDR2 YFSETQ. The CDR3 protein is CASSLAIDINEKLFF. CDR3 bases: TGCGCCAGCAGCTTGGCAATAGATATTAATGAAAAACTGTTTTTT.

This clone has ten or more counts. The chain recombines TRBV7-6 with TRBJ2-2, with TRBD2 identical over 8 bases. Per the germline V gene, CDR1 is SGHVS and CDR2 is FNYEAQ. Trimming at V came to 0 bases and at J to 4 bases, leaving 4 bases not matched to a gene. The CDR3 runs 16 residues. Written as DNA, the CDR3 is TGTGCCAGCAGCTTAGCGGGACTAGATAGCACCGGGGAGCTGTTTTTT. Its protein is CASSLAGLDSTGELFF.

This rearrangement joins TRBV5-6 to TRBJ2-2; D is possibly TRBD1 (6 bases). Germline CDR1 is SGHDT and CDR2 is YYEEEE. V was pared by 2 bases and J by 5 bases, with 10 bases between. The CDR3 loop spans 14 amino acids. CDR3 protein: CASSFDRQTGELFF. CDR3 coding DNA: TGTGCCAGCAGCTTTGACAGGCAAACCGGGGAGCTGTTTTTT.

This clone was picked up a small number of times. This chain connects TRBV5-4 to TRBJ1-2, with TRBD1 matching over 7 bases. The CDR3 loop spans 15 amino acids. The germline V gene encodes CDR1 SGHNT and CDR2 YYREEE (reference sequence). V was clipped by 8 bases and J by 3 bases; unmatched bases: 13. The CDR3 loop is CASSRGAREDYGYTF. The CDR3 coding sequence is TGTGCCAGTAGCAGGGGGGCAAGGGAGGACTATGGCTACACCTTC.

As regards this clone: A read error may produce the germline difference seen at one junction end. V gene TRBV7-7 combines with J gene TRBJ2-7; 12 bases agree with TRBD2. There are 15 residues in the CDR3. Looked up from germline, CDR1 is SSHAT and CDR2 is FNYEAQ (reference sequence). CDR3 residues: CASSPEVLAGGKQYF. CDR3 sequence (DNA): TGTGCTAGCAGCCCCGAGGTGCTAGCGGGGGGGAAGCAGTACTTC.

CDR3 region: CASSRQNTEAFF. In nucleotides, the CDR3 is TGTGCCAGCAGCAGACAGAACACTGAAGCTTTCTTT. This chain connects TRBV6-5 to TRBJ1-1; D gene uncertain. Trimming pared 6 bases from V and 1 base from J, leaving 6 bases between. This CDR3 spans 12 amino acids. Germline-derived CDR1 and CDR2 are MNHEY and SVGAGI.

As concerns this clone: Other DNA sequences within the sample encode an identical CDR3. The gene calls are TRBV5-1 and TRBJ2-5; TRBD1 might be the D (5 bases). Germline V gene data show CDR1 as SGHRS and CDR2 as YFSETQ. V was cut by 2 bases and J by 1 base, with 9 bases left in between. There are 14 residues in the CDR3. This chain's CDR3 is CASSLGQIQETQYF. The CDR3 bases are TGCGCCAGCAGCTTAGGACAAATCCAAGAGACCCAGTACTTC.

The rearrangement links TRBV9 to TRBJ1-1, with unresolved D. CDR3 size: 14 residues. Trimming pared 3 bases from V and 2 bases from J, leaving 11 bases between. CDR1 is SGDLS, CDR2 YYNGEE, per germline. DNA of the CDR3: TGTGCCAGCAGCGCGGTTACAGTTAACACTGAAGCTTTCTTT. Protein: CASSAVTVNTEAFF.

The chain combines TRBV2 with TRBJ1-2; D is ambiguous. Trimming removed 0 bases at V and 7 bases at J, with 12 bases between. Looked up from germline, CDR1 is SNHLY and CDR2 is FYNNEI. The CDR3 has 14 residues. The CDR3, as DNA: TGTGCCAGCAGTGAAGCAGAAGGCGCGGGTGGCTACACCTTC. Protein product: CASSEAEGAGGYTF. Full variable domain (outside the CDR3, taken from reference TRBV2 and TRBJ1-2): EPEVTQTPSHQVTQMGQEVILRCVPISNHLYFYWYRQILGQKVEFLVSFYNNEISEKSEIFDDQFSVERPDGSNFTLKIRSTKLEDSAMYFCASSEAEGAGGYTFGSGTRLTVV.